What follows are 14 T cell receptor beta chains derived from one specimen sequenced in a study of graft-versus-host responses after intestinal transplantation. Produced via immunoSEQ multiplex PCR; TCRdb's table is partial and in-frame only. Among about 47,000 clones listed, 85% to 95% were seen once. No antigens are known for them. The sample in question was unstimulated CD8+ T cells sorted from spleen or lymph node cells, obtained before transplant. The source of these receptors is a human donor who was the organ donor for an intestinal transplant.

This CDR3 is CAWSGNTGELFF. The CDR3 region has the DNA TGTGCCTGGAGTGGGAACACCGGGGAGCTGTTTTTT. The chain uses TRBV30 and TRBJ2-2, with no clear D. The germline CDR1 and CDR2 sequences are GTSNPN and SVGIG (reference sequence). CDR3 length equals 12 residues. Trimming took 1 base from V and 1 from J, leaving 1 base between them.

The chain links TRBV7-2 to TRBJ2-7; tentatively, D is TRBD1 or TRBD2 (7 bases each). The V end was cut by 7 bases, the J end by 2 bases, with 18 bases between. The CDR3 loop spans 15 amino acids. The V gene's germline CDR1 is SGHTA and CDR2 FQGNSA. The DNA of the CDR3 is TGTGCCAGCATCCCAGATGCAGGGGGGGCCTACGAGCAGTACTTC. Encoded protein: CASIPDAGGAYEQYF.

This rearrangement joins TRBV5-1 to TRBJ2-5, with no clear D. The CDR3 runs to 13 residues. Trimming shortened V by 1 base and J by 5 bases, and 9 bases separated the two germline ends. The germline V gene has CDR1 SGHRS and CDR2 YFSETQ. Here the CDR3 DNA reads TGCGCCAGCAGCTTGTTGTCCGGGGAGACCCAGTACTTC. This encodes CASSLLSGETQYF. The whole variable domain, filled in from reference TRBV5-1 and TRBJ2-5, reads KAGVTQTPRYLIKTRGQQVTLSCSPISGHRSVSWYQQTPGQGLQFLFEYFSETQRNKGNFPGRFSGRQFSNSRSEMNVSTLELGDSALYLCASSLLSGETQYFGPGTRLLVL.

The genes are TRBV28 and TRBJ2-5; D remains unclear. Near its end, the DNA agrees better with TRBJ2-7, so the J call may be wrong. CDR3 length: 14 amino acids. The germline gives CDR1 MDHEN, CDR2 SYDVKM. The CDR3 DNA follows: TGTGCCAGCAGTCCACGGGTCAGCCCCTACGAGCAGTACTTC. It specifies CASSPRVSPYEQYF.

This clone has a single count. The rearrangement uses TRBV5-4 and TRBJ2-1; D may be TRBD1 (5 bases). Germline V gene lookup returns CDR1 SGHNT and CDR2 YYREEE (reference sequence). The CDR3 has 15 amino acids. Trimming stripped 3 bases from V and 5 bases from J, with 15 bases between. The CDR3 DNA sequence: TGTGCCAGCAGCTCCACCCAGGGAATTCACAATGAGCAGTTCTTC. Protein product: CASSSTQGIHNEQFF. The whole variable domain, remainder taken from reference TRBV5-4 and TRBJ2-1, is ETGVTQSPTHLIKTRGQQVTLRCSSQSGHNTVSWYQQALGQGPQFIFQYYREEENGRGNFPPRFSGLQFPNYSSELNVNALELDDSALYLCASSSTQGIHNEQFFGPGTRLTVL.

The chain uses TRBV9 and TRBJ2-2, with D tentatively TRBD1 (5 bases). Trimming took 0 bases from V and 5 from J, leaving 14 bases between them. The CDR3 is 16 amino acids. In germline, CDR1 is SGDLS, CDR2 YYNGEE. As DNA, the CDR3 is TGTGCCAGCAGCGTAGTAGCAGGGTCAAGGACCGGGGAGCTGTTTTTT. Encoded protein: CASSVVAGSRTGELFF.

CDR3 DNA: TGTGCCTGGGTAGCGGGGGCGAACACCGGGGAGCTGTTTTTT. Translating gives CAWVAGANTGELFF. The chain recombines TRBV30 with TRBJ2-2; TRBD2 matches 9 bases. This CDR3 is 14 amino acids long. Trimming took 5 bases from V and 0 from J; bases not matched to a gene: 1. Germline CDR1 is GTSNPN and CDR2 is SVGIG (reference sequence).

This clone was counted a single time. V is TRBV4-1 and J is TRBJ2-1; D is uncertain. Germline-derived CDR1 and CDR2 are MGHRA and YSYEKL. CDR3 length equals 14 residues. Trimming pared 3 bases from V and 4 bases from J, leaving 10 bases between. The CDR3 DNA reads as TGCGCCAGCAGCCATGGCGACATATACAATGAGCAGTTCTTC. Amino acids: CASSHGDIYNEQFF.

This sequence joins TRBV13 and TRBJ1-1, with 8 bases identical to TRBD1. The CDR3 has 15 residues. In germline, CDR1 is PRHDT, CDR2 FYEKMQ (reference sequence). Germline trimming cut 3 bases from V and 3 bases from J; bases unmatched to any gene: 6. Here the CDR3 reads CASSLEGQGDTEAFF. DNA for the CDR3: TGTGCCAGCAGCTTGGAAGGACAGGGTGACACTGAAGCTTTCTTT.

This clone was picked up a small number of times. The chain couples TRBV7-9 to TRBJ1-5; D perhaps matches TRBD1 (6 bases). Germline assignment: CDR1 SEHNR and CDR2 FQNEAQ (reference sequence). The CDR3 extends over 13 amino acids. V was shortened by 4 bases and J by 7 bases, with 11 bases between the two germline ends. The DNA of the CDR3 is TGTGCCAGCAGCTCACAGGGTGACCAGCCCCAGCATTTT. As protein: CASSSQGDQPQHF.

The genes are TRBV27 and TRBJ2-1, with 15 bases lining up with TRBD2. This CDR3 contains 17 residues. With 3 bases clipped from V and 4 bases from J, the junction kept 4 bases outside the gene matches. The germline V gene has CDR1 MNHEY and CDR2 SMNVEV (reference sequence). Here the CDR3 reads CASSFGLAGGLYNEQFF. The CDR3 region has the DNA TGTGCCAGCAGTTTCGGACTAGCGGGGGGGCTGTACAATGAGCAGTTCTTC.

CDR3 amino acids: CAWSSPYEQYF. The DNA for the CDR3 is TGTGCCTGGAGTTCGCCCTACGAGCAGTACTTC. The chain carries TRBV30 and TRBJ2-7; no firm D call. Between the trimmed V and J ends, which lost 2 bases and 2 bases, there was a span of 4 bases. Germline CDR1 and CDR2: GTSNPN and SVGIG (reference sequence). The CDR3 totals 11 residues.

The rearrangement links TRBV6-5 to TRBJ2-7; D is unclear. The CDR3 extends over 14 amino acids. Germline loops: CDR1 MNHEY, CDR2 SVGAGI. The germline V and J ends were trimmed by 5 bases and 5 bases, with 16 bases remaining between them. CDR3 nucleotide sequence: TGTGCCAGCAGTCCCGGAGAGGTGGGAAACGAGCAGTACTTC. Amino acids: CASSPGEVGNEQYF.

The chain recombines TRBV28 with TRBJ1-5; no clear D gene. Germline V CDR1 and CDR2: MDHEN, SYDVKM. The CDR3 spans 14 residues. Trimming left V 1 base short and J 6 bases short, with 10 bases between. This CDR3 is CASSLSLFSQPQHF. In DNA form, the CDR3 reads TGTGCCAGCAGTTTATCTCTTTTTAGTCAGCCCCAGCATTTT.